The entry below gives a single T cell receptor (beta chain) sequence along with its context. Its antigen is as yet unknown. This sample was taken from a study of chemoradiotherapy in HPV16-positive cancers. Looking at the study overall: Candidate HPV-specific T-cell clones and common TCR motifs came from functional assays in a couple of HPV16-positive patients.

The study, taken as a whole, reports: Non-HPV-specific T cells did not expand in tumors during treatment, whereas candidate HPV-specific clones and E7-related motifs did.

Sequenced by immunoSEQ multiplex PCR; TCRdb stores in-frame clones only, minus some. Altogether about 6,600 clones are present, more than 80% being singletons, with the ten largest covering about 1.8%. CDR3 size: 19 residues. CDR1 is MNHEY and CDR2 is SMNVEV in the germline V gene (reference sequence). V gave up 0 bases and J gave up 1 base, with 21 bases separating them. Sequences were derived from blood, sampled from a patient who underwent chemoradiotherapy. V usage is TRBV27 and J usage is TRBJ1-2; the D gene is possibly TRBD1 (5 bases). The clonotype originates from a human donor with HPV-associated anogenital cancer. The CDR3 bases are TGTGCCAGCAGTTTATCAGGCGGGGGGGGATGGACAATTAACTATGGCTACACCTTC. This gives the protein CASSLSGGGGWTINYGYTF.